This T cell receptor (beta chain) was recorded in a study of blood T cell repertoires in COVID-19. Germline assignment: CDR1 GTSNPN and CDR2 SVGIG (reference sequence). Trimming cost V 3 bases and J 3 bases; bases outside gene matches: 8. There are 15 residues in the CDR3. Enrolled through a virtual design, the participants were between about 18 and 89 years of age and came from under 30 US areas. There are a few counts of this clone. Method: immunoSEQ multiplex PCR; TCRdb's copy keeps in-frame clones and lacks some. Of about 310,000 clones in the sample, approximately 89% were seen once. The chain has TRBV30 and TRBJ2-1; 7 bases line up with TRBD2. Sample: PBMCs or T cells enriched from blood (not recorded which). The sequence was collected from a woman aged 40 to 55 who had recovered from COVID-19. The CDR3 DNA reads as TGTGCCTGGAGCCCCCCGGGGGGTTACTACAATGAGCAGTTCTTC. Its translation: CAWSPPGGYYNEQFF.